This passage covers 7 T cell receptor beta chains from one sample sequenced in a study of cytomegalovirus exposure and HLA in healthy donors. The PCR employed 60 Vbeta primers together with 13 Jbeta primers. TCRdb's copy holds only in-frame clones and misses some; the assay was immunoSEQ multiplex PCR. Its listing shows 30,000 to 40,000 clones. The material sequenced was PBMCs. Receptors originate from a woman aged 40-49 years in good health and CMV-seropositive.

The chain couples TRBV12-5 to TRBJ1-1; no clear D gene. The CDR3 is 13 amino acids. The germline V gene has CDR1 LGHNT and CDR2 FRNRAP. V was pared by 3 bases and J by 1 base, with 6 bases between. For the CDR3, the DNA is TGTGCTAGTGGTTTCCGGGAGAACACTGAAGCTTTCTTT. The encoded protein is CASGFRENTEAFF.

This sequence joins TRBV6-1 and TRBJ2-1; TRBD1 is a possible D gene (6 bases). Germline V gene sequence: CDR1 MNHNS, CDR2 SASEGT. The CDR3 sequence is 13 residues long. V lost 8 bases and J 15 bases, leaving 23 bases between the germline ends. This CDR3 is CASVGQQGGVRFF. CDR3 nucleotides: TGTGCCAGCGTAGGGCAGCAAGGGGGTGTTCGGTTCTTC.

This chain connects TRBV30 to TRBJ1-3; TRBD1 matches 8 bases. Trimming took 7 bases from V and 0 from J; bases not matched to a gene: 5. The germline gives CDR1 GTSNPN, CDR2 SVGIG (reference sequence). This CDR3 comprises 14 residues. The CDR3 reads CALQGVPSGNTIYF. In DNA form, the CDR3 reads TGTGCCTTACAGGGGGTCCCCTCTGGAAACACCATATATTTT.

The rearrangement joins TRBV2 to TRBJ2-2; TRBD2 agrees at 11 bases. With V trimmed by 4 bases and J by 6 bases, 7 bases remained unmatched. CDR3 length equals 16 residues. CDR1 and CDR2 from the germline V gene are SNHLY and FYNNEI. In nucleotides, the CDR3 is TGTGCCAGCAGTGCCACTAGCGGGAGTGGAGCCGGGGAGCTGTTTTTT. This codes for CASSATSGSGAGELFF. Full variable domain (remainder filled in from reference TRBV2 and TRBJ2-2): EPEVTQTPSHQVTQMGQEVILRCVPISNHLYFYWYRQILGQKVEFLVSFYNNEISEKSEIFDDQFSVERPDGSNFTLKIRSTKLEDSAMYFCASSATSGSGAGELFFGEGSRLTVL.

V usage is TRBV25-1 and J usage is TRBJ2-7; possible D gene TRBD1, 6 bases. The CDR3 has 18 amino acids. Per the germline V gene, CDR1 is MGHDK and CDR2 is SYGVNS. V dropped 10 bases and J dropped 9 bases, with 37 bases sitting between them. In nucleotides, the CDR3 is TGTGCCACGACCAGGGGCCCCTGGGGGCAAAGGGGCCCCTGGGGGCAGTACTTC. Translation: CATTRGPWGQRGPWGQYF.

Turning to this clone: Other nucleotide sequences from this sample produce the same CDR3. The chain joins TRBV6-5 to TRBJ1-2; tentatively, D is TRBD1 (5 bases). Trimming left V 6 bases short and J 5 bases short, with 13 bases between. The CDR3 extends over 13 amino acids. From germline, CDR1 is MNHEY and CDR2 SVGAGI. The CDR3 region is CASSPGGGYGYTF. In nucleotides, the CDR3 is TGTGCCAGCAGCCCTGGCGGGGGGTATGGCTACACCTTC.

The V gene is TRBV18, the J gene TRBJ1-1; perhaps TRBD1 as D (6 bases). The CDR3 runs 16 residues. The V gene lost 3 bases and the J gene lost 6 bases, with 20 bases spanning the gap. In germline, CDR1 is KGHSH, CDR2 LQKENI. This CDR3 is CASSPGQRGQRAEAFF. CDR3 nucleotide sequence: TGTGCCAGCTCACCTGGGCAGCGGGGACAACGGGCTGAAGCTTTCTTT.